This TCR beta chain emerged from a study of blood T cell repertoires in COVID-19. Generated by immunoSEQ multiplex PCR, the TCRdb table keeps only in-frame clones and is missing some. Altogether a few hundred thousand clones are present, approximately 86% being singletons, with the ten largest covering roughly 2%. Trimming shortened V by 7 bases and J by 7 bases, and 19 bases separated the two germline ends. CDR3 length: 14 residues. The germline V gene encodes CDR1 LNHDA and CDR2 SQIVND (reference sequence). The clonotype originates from a man aged 25 to 40 with active or convalescent COVID-19. Sequencing was carried out using peripheral blood. The rearrangement uses TRBV19 and TRBJ1-2; D perhaps matches TRBD1 (6 bases). The CDR3 bases are TGTGCCAGTATTAAACTAGGGGGAGGGTCTGGCTACACCTTC. Translated: CASIKLGGGSGYTF.